This T cell receptor (beta chain) was sequenced during a study of T cell responses to AZD1222 COVID-19 vaccine. Study at large: Recipients boosted at about 4 weeks or about 12 weeks are pooled. Whole-study findings and limits: Recipients of two AZD1222 doses showed rising Spike-specific TCR breadth and depth.

This CDR3 is 15 amino acids long. Germline trimming cut 0 bases from V and 5 bases from J; bases unmatched to any gene: 5. CDR1 and CDR2 (germline): SGDLS, YYNGEE. On this clone: No antigen is known for it.

Here immunoSEQ multiplex PCR was the method, and the copy in TCRdb shows in-frame clones only, minus some. The repertoire consists of around 120,000 clones, with around 90% occurring once and the leading ten covering 7.5% to 9.5%. The material sequenced was peripheral blood, taken on day 0 of AZD1222 vaccination. The chain is built from TRBV9 and TRBJ1-5, with 7 nucleotides matching TRBD1. The TCR originated in an adult in good health. Here the CDR3 reads CASSVGGQLYQPQHF. CDR3 coding DNA: TGTGCCAGCAGCGTAGGGGGACAGTTGTATCAGCCCCAGCATTTT.